This is a list of T cell receptor beta chains from one sample in a study of shared clonotypes between healthy human individuals. Sequencing was performed with immunoSEQ multiplex PCR; in TCRdb, only in-frame clones are kept and a portion is missing. The sample contains 2 million to 2.5 million clones, under 97% of which appear only once. The sample was naive CD4+ T cells sorted from blood. The receptors were gathered from a man aged 18 to 29 in good health. Both conserved end residues are part of each CDR3. The D gene is left open where the match is weak. Clone size appears in some rows only: once, few, many, or a class for an expanded clone.

abundance: -
v_gene: TRBV11-2
d_gene: -
j_gene: TRBJ2-7
CDR3aa: CASSSSTDSHEQYF
CDR3nt: TGTGCCAGCAGCTCTTCCACGGACAGCCACGAGCAGTACTTC

abundance: -
v_gene: TRBV12-5
d_gene: -
j_gene: TRBJ2-7
CDR3aa: CASGLAYVGASYEQYF
CDR3nt: TGTGCTAGTGGTTTGGCGTACGTGGGGGCCTCCTACGAGCAGTACTTC

abundance: -
v_gene: TRBV5-1
d_gene: -
j_gene: TRBJ1-1
CDR3aa: CASSLDSRFTEAFF
CDR3nt: TGCGCCAGCAGCTTGGATAGCAGATTCACTGAAGCTTTCTTT

abundance: -
v_gene: TRBV28
d_gene: -
j_gene: TRBJ1-1
CDR3aa: CASSPFLRGNTEAFF
CDR3nt: TGTGCCAGCAGCCCCTTTTTAAGGGGGAACACTGAAGCTTTCTTT

abundance: -
v_gene: TRBV5-1
d_gene: TRBD1
j_gene: TRBJ2-4
CDR3aa: CASSLAGDSKNIQYF
CDR3nt: TGCGCCAGCAGCTTGGCCGGGGACAGTAAAAACATTCAGTACTTC

abundance: -
v_gene: TRBV27
d_gene: TRBD2
j_gene: TRBJ2-3
CDR3aa: CASSSRLAVRTDTQYF
CDR3nt: TGTGCCAGCAGTTCTCGACTAGCGGTACGGACAGATACGCAGTATTTT

abundance: -
v_gene: TRBV19
d_gene: -
j_gene: TRBJ1-3
CDR3aa: CATEDRNSGNTIYF
CDR3nt: TGTGCCACCGAGGACCGGAACTCTGGAAACACCATATATTTT

abundance: -
v_gene: TRBV5-1
d_gene: TRBD2
j_gene: TRBJ2-1
CDR3aa: CASRASGGLSYNEQFF
CDR3nt: TGCGCCAGCAGGGCAAGCGGGGGCCTCTCCTACAATGAGCAGTTCTTC

abundance: -
v_gene: TRBV2
d_gene: -
j_gene: TRBJ1-5
CDR3aa: CASSEEGQPQHF
CDR3nt: TGTGCCAGCAGTGAAGAGGGTCAGCCCCAGCATTTT

abundance: -
v_gene: TRBV7-7
d_gene: TRBD2
j_gene: TRBJ2-1
CDR3aa: CASSLRLAGGNEQFF
CDR3nt: TGTGCTAGCAGCTTAAGACTAGCGGGCGGCAATGAGCAGTTCTTC

abundance: -
v_gene: TRBV7-2
d_gene: -
j_gene: TRBJ2-7
CDR3aa: CASSPGGTAYEQYF
CDR3nt: TGTGCCAGCAGCCCCGGCGGGACAGCCTACGAGCAGTACTTC

abundance: -
v_gene: TRBV28
d_gene: -
j_gene: TRBJ2-2
CDR3aa: CASSLLPGTGELFF
CDR3nt: TGTGCCAGCAGTTTATTGCCAGGGACCGGGGAGCTGTTTTTT

abundance: -
v_gene: TRBV9
d_gene: -
j_gene: TRBJ2-3
CDR3aa: CASSLGPSDTQYF
CDR3nt: TGTGCCAGCAGCTTAGGGCCCTCGGATACGCAGTATTTT

abundance: once
v_gene: TRBV5-1
d_gene: TRBD1
j_gene: TRBJ2-1
CDR3aa: CASTRDRELNEQFF
CDR3nt: TGCGCCTCCACCCGGGACAGGGAACTGAATGAGCAGTTCTTC

abundance: -
v_gene: TRBV5-1
d_gene: -
j_gene: TRBJ1-6
CDR3aa: CASSQSSSYNSPLHF
CDR3nt: TGCGCCAGCAGCCAAAGTAGCTCCTATAATTCACCCCTCCACTTT

abundance: -
v_gene: TRBV6-5
d_gene: -
j_gene: TRBJ1-2
CDR3aa: CASSYISEGFYGYTF
CDR3nt: TGTGCCAGCAGTTACATCAGTGAGGGGTTCTATGGCTACACCTTC

abundance: -
v_gene: TRBV27
d_gene: TRBD2
j_gene: TRBJ2-3
CDR3aa: CASRHPSGGPSSTDTQYF
CDR3nt: TGTGCCAGCAGACACCCTAGCGGGGGACCCTCAAGCACAGATACGCAGTATTTT

abundance: -
v_gene: TRBV5-1
d_gene: TRBD1
j_gene: TRBJ2-7
CDR3aa: CASEGGTGAGYEQYF
CDR3nt: TGCGCCAGCGAAGGAGGGACAGGGGCTGGGTACGAGCAGTACTTC

abundance: -
v_gene: TRBV29-1
d_gene: TRBD2
j_gene: TRBJ2-1
CDR3aa: CSGGTRALCNEQFF
CDR3nt: TGTAGCGGAGGGACTAGAGCCCTGTGCAATGAGCAGTTCTTC

abundance: once
v_gene: TRBV5-1
d_gene: -
j_gene: TRBJ2-3
CDR3aa: CASNRQDGTDTQYF
CDR3nt: TGCGCCAGCAATCGACAGGACGGCACAGATACGCAGTATTTT